The T cell receptor (beta chain) described here comes from a study of long-term antiretroviral therapy in people with HIV. General study findings and limits: Blood dates from the mid-2000s to the late 2010s, possibly under older ART regimens. Clones that had undergone expansion before ART prevailed in the repertoire throughout all time points.

A note on this clone: Antigen unknown.

Run at survey level, the immunoSEQ assay was version v3.0. Assay used: immunoSEQ multiplex PCR; TCRdb lists only in-frame clones, some missing. Counted here are tens of thousands of clones, roughly four fifths occurring once; the ten biggest clones make up 6.2%. The TCR comes from a man in his late teens or twenties with HIV. The specimen comprised unsorted PBMCs, sampled 1 year after starting antiretroviral therapy.

The CDR3 DNA is TGTGCCAGCAGCCAAGGACAGGGCCAAATGAACACTGAAGCTTTCTTT. It translates to CASSQGQGQMNTEAFF. This chain uses TRBV7-6 with TRBJ1-1, with 8 bases identical to TRBD1. V gave up 5 bases and J gave up 0 bases; unmatched junction bases: 8. Germline loops: CDR1 SGHVS, CDR2 FNYEAQ. This CDR3 contains 16 residues.